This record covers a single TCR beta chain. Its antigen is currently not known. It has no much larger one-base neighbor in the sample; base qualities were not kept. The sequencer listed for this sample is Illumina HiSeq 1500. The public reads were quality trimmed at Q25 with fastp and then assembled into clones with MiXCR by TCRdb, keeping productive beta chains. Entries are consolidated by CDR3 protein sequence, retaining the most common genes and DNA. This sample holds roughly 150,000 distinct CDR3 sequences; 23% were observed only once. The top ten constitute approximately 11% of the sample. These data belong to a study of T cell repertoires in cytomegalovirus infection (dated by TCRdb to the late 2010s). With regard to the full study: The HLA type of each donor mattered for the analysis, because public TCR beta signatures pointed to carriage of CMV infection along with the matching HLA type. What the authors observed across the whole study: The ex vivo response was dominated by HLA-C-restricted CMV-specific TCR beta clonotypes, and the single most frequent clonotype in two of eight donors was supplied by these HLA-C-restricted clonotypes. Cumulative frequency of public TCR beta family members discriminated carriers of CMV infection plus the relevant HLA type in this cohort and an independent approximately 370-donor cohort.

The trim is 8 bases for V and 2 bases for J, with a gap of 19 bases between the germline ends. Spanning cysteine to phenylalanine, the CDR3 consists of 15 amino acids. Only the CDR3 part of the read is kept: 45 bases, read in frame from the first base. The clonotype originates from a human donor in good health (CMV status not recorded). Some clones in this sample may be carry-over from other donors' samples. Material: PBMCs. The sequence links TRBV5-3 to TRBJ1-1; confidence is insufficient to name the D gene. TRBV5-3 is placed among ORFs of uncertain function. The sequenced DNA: TGTGCCAGCATCCTACAAGACGGGCTAAACACTGAAGCTTTCTTT. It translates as CASILQDGLNTEAFF.